Following are 24 T cell receptor beta chains from one sample sequenced in a study of memory CD4+ T cells and cytomegalovirus serostatus (dated by TCRdb to the late 2010s). A FACSAria II was used to sort memory CD4+ T cells, defined as single viable CD3+CD4+CD8-CD45RO+ cells. Receptor libraries were prepared by the immunoSEQ multiplex PCR assay. This immuneACCESS table, as held by TCRdb, lists in-frame sequences with V and J called but not all clones. Of the missing ones, under half trace to an unresolved V gene in checked studies; the others have no known cause. This sample gives around 63,000 clones in total; about 78% of them show up just once. The top ten clonotypes cover 0.53% of the sample. Sequenced material: memory CD4+ T cells from blood. Every receptor here comes from an adult in good health and CMV-seronegative. Some clones in this sample may be carry-over from other donors' samples.

The chain has TRBV18 and TRBJ1-2; TRBD1 matches at 7 bases. With 2 bases clipped from V and 5 bases from J, the junction kept 8 bases outside the gene matches. CDR1 KGHSH and CDR2 LQKENI come from the germline V gene. This CDR3 has 15 residues. In DNA, the CDR3 is TGTGCCAGCTCACCAGCCCCCGGGACAGAGTATGGCTACACCTTC. It translates to CASSPAPGTEYGYTF.

The gene calls are TRBV7-2 and TRBJ2-2; D perhaps matches TRBD1 (6 bases). Trimming shortened V by 3 bases and J by 6 bases, and 11 bases separated the two germline ends. Germline values: CDR1 SGHTA, CDR2 FQGNSA. CDR3 length: 14 amino acids. The CDR3 region has the DNA TGTGCCAGCAGCTTCGGGACAATTTCCGGGGAGCTGTTTTTT. It specifies CASSFGTISGELFF.

The chain employs TRBV6-6 and TRBJ2-5; tentatively, D is TRBD1 (5 bases). CDR1 MNHNY and CDR2 SVGAGI come from the germline V gene (reference sequence). This CDR3 region has 12 residues. Trimming cost V 7 bases and J 0 bases, with 6 bases left between them. CDR3 residues: CASKGDQETQYF. CDR3 DNA: TGTGCCAGCAAAGGGGACCAAGAGACCCAGTACTTC.

The V and J genes are TRBV30 and TRBJ2-1; 15 bases agree with TRBD2. Germline V CDR1 and CDR2: GTSNPN, SVGIG (reference sequence). V dropped 5 bases and J dropped 9; count of bases not matched to a gene: 5. This CDR3 region has 14 residues. The CDR3 DNA reads as TGTGCCTGGCTGCCGGGACTAGCGGGAGGTGAGCAGTTCTTC. This codes for CAWLPGLAGGEQFF.

J is TRBJ2-1 and V is TRBV30; 9 bases align to TRBD2. The CDR3 covers 15 residues. Germline CDR1 GTSNPN, CDR2 SVGIG (reference sequence). With V trimmed by 1 base and J by 7 bases, 8 bases remained unmatched. CDR3 sequence: CAWSASGGPGNEQFF. The CDR3 DNA reads TGTGCCTGGAGTGCGAGCGGGGGGCCAGGAAATGAGCAGTTCTTC.

This sequence joins TRBV7-2 and TRBJ1-2; weak D call: TRBD1 (6 bases). CDR1 and CDR2 (germline): SGHTA, FQGNSA. V lost 5 bases and J 8 bases, leaving 15 bases between the germline ends. This CDR3 has 13 amino acids. This CDR3 is CASSLQGPGGYTF. For the CDR3, the DNA is TGTGCCAGCAGCCTACAGGGCCCGGGGGGCTACACCTTC.

V usage is TRBV7-9 and J usage is TRBJ1-1; TRBD1 might be the D (5 bases). Trimming removed 5 bases from V and 0 bases from J, with 10 bases in between. Germline assignment: CDR1 SEHNR and CDR2 FQNEAQ (reference sequence). The CDR3 has 14 residues. In nucleotides, the CDR3 is TGTGCCAGCAGCCTTCGACAGCTGAACACTGAAGCTTTCTTT. Translation: CASSLRQLNTEAFF.

The CDR3 DNA reads TGTGCCAGCAGCGGGACAGGGTTAAAGGATAAGCCCCAGCATTTT. Translating it yields CASSGTGLKDKPQHF. V and J are TRBV9 and TRBJ1-5, with 8 bases matching TRBD1. The CDR3 contains 15 residues. Trimming at V came to 3 bases and at J to 8 bases, leaving 10 bases not matched to a gene. In germline, CDR1 is SGDLS, CDR2 YYNGEE.

J is TRBJ1-1 and V is TRBV30; no firm D call. With 5 bases removed from V and 7 bases from J, the gap between germline ends came to 17 bases. The CDR3 sequence is 13 residues long. CDR1 and CDR2 (germline): GTSNPN, SVGIG (reference sequence). The CDR3: CAWYPRSVGEAFF. DNA for the CDR3: TGTGCCTGGTACCCGCGGTCGGTTGGTGAAGCTTTCTTT.

In this sample, this clone turned up once. This rearrangement joins TRBV4-3 to TRBJ2-6; D is ambiguous. The CDR3 has 17 amino acids. V was cut by 0 bases and J by 1 base, with 10 bases left in between. CDR1 and CDR2 (germline): LGHNA, YSLEER. CDR3 bases: TGCGCCAGCAGCCAAGATTGGGGTCCTTCTGGGGCCAACGTCCTGACTTTC. This codes for CASSQDWGPSGANVLTF.

V usage is TRBV4-3 and J usage is TRBJ1-2; D possibly corresponds to TRBD1 (6 bases). The V and J ends lost 3 bases and 8 bases respectively, with 13 bases between them. This CDR3 is built from 13 residues. From germline, CDR1 is LGHNA and CDR2 YSLEER. Written as DNA, the CDR3 is TGCGCCAGCAGCCACGACAGGAATCGCGGCTACACCTTC. This translates into CASSHDRNRGYTF.

The chain carries TRBV7-2 and TRBJ2-1; 7 bases are shared with TRBD2. V lost 2 bases to trimming and J lost 3 bases; unmatched junction nucleotides: 4. This CDR3 comprises 15 residues. CDR1 is SGHTA and CDR2 is FQGNSA in the germline V gene. The CDR3 spells CASSLWASGYNEQFF. CDR3 DNA sequence: TGTGCCAGCAGCTTATGGGCTAGCGGCTACAATGAGCAGTTCTTC.

V usage is TRBV5-1 and J usage is TRBJ1-2; D unclear. V was clipped by 0 bases and J by 3 bases, with 6 bases between them. This CDR3 has 13 residues. CDR1 SGHRS and CDR2 YFSETQ come from the germline V gene. CDR3 protein: CASSLVPDYGYTF. CDR3 DNA: TGCGCCAGCAGCTTGGTCCCCGACTATGGCTACACCTTC.

The chain uses TRBV21-1 and TRBJ1-1; TRBD1 is the table's D call and was not checked against the DNA. TRBV21-1 is marked as a pseudogene. CDR3 length: 17 residues. The CDR3 coding sequence is TGTGCCAGCAGCAACCTAGACAGGGGGCCCTTGGGATTTGAAGCTTTCTTT. It is translated as CASSNLDRGPLGFEAFF.

This chain uses TRBV27 with TRBJ2-3, with 7 bases identical to TRBD2. The V segment lost 4 bases and the J segment 0 bases; nucleotides outside the gene matches: 10. Germline values: CDR1 MNHEY, CDR2 SMNVEV (reference sequence). There are 17 residues in the CDR3. CDR3 coding DNA: TGTGCCAGCAGTTCGTCTCTCGGGAGGCCGAGCACAGATACGCAGTATTTT. The encoded protein is CASSSSLGRPSTDTQYF.

The chain uses TRBV5-1 and TRBJ2-2; TRBD1 aligns across 8 bases. The CDR3 contains 13 residues. Trimming cost V 2 bases and J 6 bases; bases outside gene matches: 0. CDR1 and CDR2 from the germline V gene are SGHRS and YFSETQ. The CDR3 protein is CASSLQGAGELFF. For the CDR3, the DNA is TGCGCCAGCAGCTTACAGGGGGCCGGGGAGCTGTTTTTT.

The chain recombines TRBV30 with TRBJ1-1; D call uncertain. There are 15 residues in the CDR3. Germline V gene lookup returns CDR1 GTSNPN and CDR2 SVGIG (reference sequence). Trimming removed 2 bases at V and 2 bases at J, with 15 bases between. CDR3 DNA: TGTGCCTGGAGTACGGGATCCCAAGGAAACACTGAAGCTTTCTTT. Translation gives CAWSTGSQGNTEAFF.

This clone was seen only a few times. This chain links TRBV27 with TRBJ1-2; possible D gene TRBD1, 6 bases. Germline V gene data show CDR1 as MNHEY and CDR2 as SMNVEV (reference sequence). The germline V and J ends were trimmed by 6 bases and 8 bases, with 22 bases remaining between them. The length of the CDR3 is 15 residues. The CDR3 DNA is TGTGCCAGCAGCCGTGCTACAGGGTCGGGGGAGGGCTACACCTTC. It is translated as CASSRATGSGEGYTF.

V and J are TRBV28 and TRBJ2-2; no clear D gene. The CDR3 sequence is 12 residues long. V lost 8 bases to trimming and J lost 1 base, with 5 bases between them. Germline-derived CDR1 and CDR2 are MDHEN and SYDVKM. CDR3 nucleotides: TGTGCCAGCCACAGGAACACCGGGGAGCTGTTTTTT. Residues: CASHRNTGELFF. The variable domain in full, with the rest retrieved from reference TRBV28 and TRBJ2-2, is DVKVTQSSRYLVKRTGEKVFLECVQDMDHENMFWYRQDPGLGLRLIYFSYDVKMKEKGDIPEGYSVSREKKERFSLILESASTNQTSMYLCASHRNTGELFFGEGSRLTVL.

The chain carries TRBV5-1 and TRBJ2-1; D is ambiguous. The ends were cut back, 0 bases at V and 4 bases at J, with 11 bases in the middle. Germline V gene sequence: CDR1 SGHRS, CDR2 YFSETQ. The CDR3 totals 15 residues. CDR3 sequence: CASSLDGPPYNEQFF. The CDR3 nucleotides are TGCGCCAGCAGCTTGGACGGGCCGCCATACAATGAGCAGTTCTTC.

The J gene is TRBJ2-5, the V gene TRBV11-2; no clear D. Germline CDR1 reads SGHAT; CDR2 reads FQNNGV. This CDR3 is built from 13 residues. V lost 3 bases, J lost 5 bases, and 10 bases lay in between. CDR3 loop: CASSFGFWETQYF. The CDR3 DNA reads TGTGCCAGCAGCTTTGGGTTTTGGGAGACCCAGTACTTC.

This clone came up a few times. The genes are TRBV9 and TRBJ1-1; D remains ambiguous. CDR1 is SGDLS and CDR2 is YYNGEE in the germline V gene. The CDR3 contains 13 residues. Trimming took off 3 bases at V and 1 base at J, with 7 bases between the two ends. The CDR3 coding sequence is TGTGCCAGCAGCGCGGATCCGAACACTGAAGCTTTCTTT. It yields the protein CASSADPNTEAFF.

The chain joins TRBV27 to TRBJ2-3; possibly TRBD1 or TRBD2 for D (5 bases each). The ends were cut back, 0 bases at V and 1 base at J, with 14 bases in the middle. This CDR3 has 17 amino acids. The germline CDR1 and CDR2 sequences are MNHEY and SMNVEV (reference sequence). The CDR3 here is CASSLSPSSRGTDTQYF. The CDR3 DNA reads TGTGCCAGCAGTTTATCCCCGTCTAGCAGGGGCACAGATACGCAGTATTTT.

The sample holds one count of this clone. The chain is built from TRBV30 and TRBJ1-5, with a possible D match to TRBD1 (5 bases). Trimming took off 6 bases at V and 2 bases at J, with 23 bases between the two ends. Germline values: CDR1 GTSNPN, CDR2 SVGIG (reference sequence). The CDR3 spans 17 residues. CDR3 sequence reads: CACQISREPQGNQPQHF. The CDR3 DNA follows: TGTGCCTGCCAAATCTCCCGGGAACCACAGGGCAATCAGCCCCAGCATTTT.